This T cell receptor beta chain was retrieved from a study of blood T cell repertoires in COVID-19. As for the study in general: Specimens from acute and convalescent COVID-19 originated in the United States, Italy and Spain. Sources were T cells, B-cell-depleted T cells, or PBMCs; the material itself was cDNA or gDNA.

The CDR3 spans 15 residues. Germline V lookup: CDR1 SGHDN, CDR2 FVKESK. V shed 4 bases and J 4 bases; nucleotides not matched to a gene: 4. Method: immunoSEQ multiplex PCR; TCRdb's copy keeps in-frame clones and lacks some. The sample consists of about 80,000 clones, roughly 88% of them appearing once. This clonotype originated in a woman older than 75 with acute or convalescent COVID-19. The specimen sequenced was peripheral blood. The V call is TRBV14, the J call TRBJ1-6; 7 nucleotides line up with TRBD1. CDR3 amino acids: CASSRQGTYNSPLHF. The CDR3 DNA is TGTGCCAGCAGCCGACAGGGTACTTATAATTCACCCCTCCACTTT.